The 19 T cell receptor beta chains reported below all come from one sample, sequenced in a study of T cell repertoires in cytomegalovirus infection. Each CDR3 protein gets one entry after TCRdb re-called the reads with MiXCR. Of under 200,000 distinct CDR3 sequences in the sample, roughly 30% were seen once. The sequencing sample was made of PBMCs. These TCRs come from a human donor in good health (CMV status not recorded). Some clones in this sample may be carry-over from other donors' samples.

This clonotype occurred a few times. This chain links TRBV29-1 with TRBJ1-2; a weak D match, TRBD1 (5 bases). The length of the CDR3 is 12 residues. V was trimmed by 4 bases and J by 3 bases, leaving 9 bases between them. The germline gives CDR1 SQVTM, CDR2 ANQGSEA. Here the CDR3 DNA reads TGCAGCGTTGGAGGAGGGGACTATGGCTACACCTTC. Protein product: CSVGGGDYGYTF.

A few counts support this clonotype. CDR3 residues: CASSDSPGGQTDTQYF. The CDR3, as DNA: TGTGCCAGCAGTGACTCGCCGGGGGGGCAGACAGATACGCAGTATTTT. The V gene is TRBV6-4, the J gene TRBJ2-3; 8 nucleotides line up with TRBD2. This CDR3 is built from 16 residues. Germline lookup yields CDR1 MRHNA and CDR2 SNTAGT. V lost 0 bases, J lost 3 bases, and 5 bases stayed unmatched.

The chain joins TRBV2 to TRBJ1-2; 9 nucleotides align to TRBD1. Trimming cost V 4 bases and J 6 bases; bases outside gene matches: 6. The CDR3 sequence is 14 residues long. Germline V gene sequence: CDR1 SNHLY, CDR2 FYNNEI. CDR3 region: CASSATTGGDGYTF. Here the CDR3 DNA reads TGTGCCAGCAGTGCCACTACAGGGGGCGATGGCTACACCTTC.

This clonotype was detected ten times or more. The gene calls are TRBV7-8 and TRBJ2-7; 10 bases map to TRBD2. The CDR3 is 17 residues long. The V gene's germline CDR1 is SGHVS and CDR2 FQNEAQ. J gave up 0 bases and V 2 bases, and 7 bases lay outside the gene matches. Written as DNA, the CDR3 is TGTGCCAGCAGCTTAACCCCTGGACTAGCGGTCTCCTACGAGCAGTACTTC. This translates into CASSLTPGLAVSYEQYF.

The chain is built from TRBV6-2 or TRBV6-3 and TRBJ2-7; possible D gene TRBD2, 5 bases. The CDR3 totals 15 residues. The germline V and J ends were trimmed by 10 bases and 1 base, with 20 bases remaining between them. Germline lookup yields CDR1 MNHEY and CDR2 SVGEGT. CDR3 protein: CATQPPWTGSYEQYF. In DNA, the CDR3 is TGTGCCACCCAGCCACCTTGGACTGGATCCTACGAGCAGTACTTC.

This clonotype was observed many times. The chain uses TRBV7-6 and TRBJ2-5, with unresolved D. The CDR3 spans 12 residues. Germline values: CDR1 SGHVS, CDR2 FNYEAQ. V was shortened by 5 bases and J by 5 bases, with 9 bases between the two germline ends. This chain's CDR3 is CASSQNWETQYF. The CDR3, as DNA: TGTGCCAGCAGCCAAAATTGGGAGACCCAGTACTTC.

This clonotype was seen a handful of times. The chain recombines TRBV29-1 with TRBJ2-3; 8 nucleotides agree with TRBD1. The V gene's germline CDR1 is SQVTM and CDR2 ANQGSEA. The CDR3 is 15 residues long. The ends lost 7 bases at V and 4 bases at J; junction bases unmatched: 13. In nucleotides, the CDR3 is TGCAGCGCCGAAAAGGGCAGGGGGCTCCCAGATACGCAGTATTTT. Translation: CSAEKGRGLPDTQYF.

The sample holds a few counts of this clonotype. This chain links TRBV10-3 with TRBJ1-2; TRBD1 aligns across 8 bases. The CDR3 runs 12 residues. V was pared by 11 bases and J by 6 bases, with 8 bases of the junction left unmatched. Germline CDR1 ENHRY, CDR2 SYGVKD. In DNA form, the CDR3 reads TGTGCCTTCAAGGACAGGGTCCATGGCTACACCTTC. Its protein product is CAFKDRVHGYTF.

This CDR3 is CASSEIRDRAADEKLFF. CDR3 in DNA: TGTGCCAGCAGTGAAATCCGAGACAGGGCCGCAGATGAAAAACTGTTTTTT. The chain carries TRBV2 and TRBJ1-4, with 7 bases lining up with TRBD1. Losses at the gene ends were 2 bases for V and 6 bases for J; bases not matched to a gene: 12. The germline gives CDR1 SNHLY, CDR2 FYNNEI. The CDR3 sequence is 17 residues long.

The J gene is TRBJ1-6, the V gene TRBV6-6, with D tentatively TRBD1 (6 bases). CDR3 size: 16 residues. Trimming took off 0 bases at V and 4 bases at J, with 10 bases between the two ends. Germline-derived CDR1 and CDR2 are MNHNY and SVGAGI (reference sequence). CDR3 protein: CASSYSVTGYNSPLHF. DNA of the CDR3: TGTGCCAGCAGTTACTCGGTAACAGGGTATAATTCACCCCTCCACTTT.

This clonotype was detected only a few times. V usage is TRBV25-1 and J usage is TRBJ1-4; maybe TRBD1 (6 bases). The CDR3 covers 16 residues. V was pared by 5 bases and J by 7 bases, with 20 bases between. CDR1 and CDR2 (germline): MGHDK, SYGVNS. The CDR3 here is CASSPGGAPGIEKLFF. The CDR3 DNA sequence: TGTGCCAGCAGTCCGGGGGGGGCTCCGGGCATTGAAAAACTGTTTTTT. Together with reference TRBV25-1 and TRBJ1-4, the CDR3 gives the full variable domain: EADIYQTPRYLVIGTGKKITLECSQTMGHDKMYWYQQDPGMELHLIHYSYGVNSTEKGDLSSESTVSRIRTEHFPLTLESARPSHTSQYLCASSPGGAPGIEKLFFGSGTQLSVL.

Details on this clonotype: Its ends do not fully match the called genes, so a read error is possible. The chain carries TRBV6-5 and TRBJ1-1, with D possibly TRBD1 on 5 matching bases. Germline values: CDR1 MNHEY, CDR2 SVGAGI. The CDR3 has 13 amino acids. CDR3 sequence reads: CASSHSGGTEAFF. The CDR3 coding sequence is TGTGCCAGCAGTCACTCCGGGGGTACTGAAGCTTTCTTT.

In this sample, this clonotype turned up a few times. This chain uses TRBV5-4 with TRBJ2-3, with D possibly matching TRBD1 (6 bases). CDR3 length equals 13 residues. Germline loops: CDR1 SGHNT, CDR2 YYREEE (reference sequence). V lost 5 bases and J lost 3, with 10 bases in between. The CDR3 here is CASRSTGTDTQYF. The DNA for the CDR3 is TGTGCCAGCAGGAGCACAGGGACAGATACGCAGTATTTT.

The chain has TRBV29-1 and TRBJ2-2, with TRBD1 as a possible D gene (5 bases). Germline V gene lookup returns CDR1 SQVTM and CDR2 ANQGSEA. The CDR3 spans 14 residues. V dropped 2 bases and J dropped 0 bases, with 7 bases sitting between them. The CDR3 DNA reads TGCAGCGTTGAAAGGGGCGCGAACACCGGGGAGCTGTTTTTT. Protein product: CSVERGANTGELFF.

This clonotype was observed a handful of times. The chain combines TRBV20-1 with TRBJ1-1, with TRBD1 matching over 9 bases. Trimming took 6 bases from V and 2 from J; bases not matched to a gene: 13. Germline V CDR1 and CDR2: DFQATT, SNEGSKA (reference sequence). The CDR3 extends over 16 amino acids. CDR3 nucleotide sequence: TGCAGTGCCCTCGGAGGGACAGGGTTCTACAACACTGAAGCTTTCTTT. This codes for CSALGGTGFYNTEAFF.

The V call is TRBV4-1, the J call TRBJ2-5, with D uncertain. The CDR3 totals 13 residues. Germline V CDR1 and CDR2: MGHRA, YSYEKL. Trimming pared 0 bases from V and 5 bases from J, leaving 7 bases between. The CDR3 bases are TGCGCCAGCAGCCAAGATCCTCGGGAGACCCAGTACTTC. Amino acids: CASSQDPRETQYF.

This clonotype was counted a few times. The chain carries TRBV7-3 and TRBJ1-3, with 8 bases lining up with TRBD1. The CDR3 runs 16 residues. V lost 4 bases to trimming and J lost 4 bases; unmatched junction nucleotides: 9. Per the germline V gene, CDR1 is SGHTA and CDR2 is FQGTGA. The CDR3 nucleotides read TGTGCCAGCAGCTACCAGGGGGCGGAGAGGGGAAACACCATATATTTT. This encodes CASSYQGAERGNTIYF.

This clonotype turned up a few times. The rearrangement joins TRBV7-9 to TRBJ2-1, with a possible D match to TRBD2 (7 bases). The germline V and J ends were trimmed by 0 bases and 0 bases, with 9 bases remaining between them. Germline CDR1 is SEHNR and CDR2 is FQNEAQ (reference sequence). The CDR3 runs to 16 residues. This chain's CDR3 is CASSLARGASYNEQFF. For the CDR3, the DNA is TGTGCCAGCAGCTTAGCTCGGGGGGCCTCCTACAATGAGCAGTTCTTC.

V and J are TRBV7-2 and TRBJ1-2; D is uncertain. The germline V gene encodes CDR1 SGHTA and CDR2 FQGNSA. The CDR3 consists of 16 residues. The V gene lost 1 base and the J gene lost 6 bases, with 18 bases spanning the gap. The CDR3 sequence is CASSLGVAAARHGYTF. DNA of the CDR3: TGTGCCAGCAGCTTAGGGGTGGCAGCCGCCCGCCATGGCTACACCTTC.